This TCR beta chain was documented in a study of Ad26.COV2.S vaccination and SARS-CoV-2 variants. V gave up 1 base and J gave up 3 bases, with 18 bases separating them. The CDR3 consists of 17 residues. Germline V gives CDR1 SEHNR, CDR2 FQNEAQ (reference sequence). TCRdb's table, derived via immunoSEQ multiplex PCR, lists solely in-frame clones and lacks some. The sample lists fewer than 800,000 clones, about 89% occurring once. Described treatment: around 19 received Ad26.COV2.S at low or high dose, single or two shots; 5 received placebo; per-sample allocation not given. All samples were drawn on day 63, counting from the first vaccine or placebo injection.

Material: peripheral blood, obtained in a trial of Ad26.COV2.S vaccine versus placebo. The chain is built from TRBV7-9 and TRBJ1-2, with D unresolved. The clonotype was recovered from a person aged 18-65 years who received the Ad26.COV2.S COVID-19 vaccine or a placebo. CDR3 region: CASSLVAAGLVDYGYTF. The CDR3 bases are TGTGCCAGCAGCTTAGTGGCGGCAGGACTTGTGGACTATGGCTACACCTTC.